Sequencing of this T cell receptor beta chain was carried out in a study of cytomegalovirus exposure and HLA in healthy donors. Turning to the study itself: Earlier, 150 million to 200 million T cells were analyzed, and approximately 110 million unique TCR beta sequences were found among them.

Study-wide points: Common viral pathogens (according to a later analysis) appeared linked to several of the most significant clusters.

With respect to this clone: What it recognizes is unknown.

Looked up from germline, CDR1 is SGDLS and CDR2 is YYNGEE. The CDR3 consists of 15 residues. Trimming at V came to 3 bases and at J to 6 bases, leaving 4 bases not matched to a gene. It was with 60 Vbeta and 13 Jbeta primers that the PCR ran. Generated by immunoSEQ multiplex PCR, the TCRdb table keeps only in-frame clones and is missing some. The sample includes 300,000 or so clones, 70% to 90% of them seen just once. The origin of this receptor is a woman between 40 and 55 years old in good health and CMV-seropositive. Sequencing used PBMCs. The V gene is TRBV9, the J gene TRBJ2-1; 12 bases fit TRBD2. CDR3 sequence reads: CASSGLAGESNEQFF. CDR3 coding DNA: TGTGCCAGCAGCGGACTAGCGGGAGAATCCAATGAGCAGTTCTTC.